Each of the 10 T cell receptor beta chains below was sequenced from the same sample in a study of T cells after yellow fever vaccination. MiXCR was run by TCRdb on the 5' RACE reads, yielding one entry per CDR3 protein. The repertoire includes 120,000 or so distinct CDR3 sequences, about 8.4% of them detected once, and almost 40% sits in the top ten. Sequenced here: CD8+ T cells sorted from PBMCs, sampled on the day of the yellow fever booster vaccination. Receptors were obtained from a man aged 18 to 29 who received the YFV17D yellow fever vaccine.

V is TRBV21-1 and J is TRBJ2-7; the table's D call, TRBD1, was not checked against the DNA. TRBV21-1 is a pseudogene locus. CDR3 size: 15 residues. Written as DNA, the CDR3 is TGTGCCAGCTCCCGAGGGACAGGGGTTAACTACGAGCAGTACGTC. This gives the protein CASSRGTGVNYEQYV.

This CDR3 reads CASSQSSGGSYEQYF. CDR3 bases: TGTGCCAGCAGCCAATCTAGCGGGGGGTCCTACGAGCAGTACTTC. The genes are TRBV14 and TRBJ2-7; 11 nucleotides match TRBD2. Germline CDR1 reads SGHDN; CDR2 reads FVKESK. The CDR3 runs 15 residues. V lost 2 bases and J lost 1; bases outside the gene matches: 1.

The chain is built from TRBV7-9 and TRBJ1-2; D is undetermined. CDR1 and CDR2 (germline): SEHNR, FQNEAQ (reference sequence). The CDR3 consists of 12 residues. Between the trimmed V and J ends, which lost 6 bases and 4 bases, there was a span of 9 bases. The CDR3 is CASSGVPYGYTF. CDR3 DNA: TGTGCCAGCAGTGGGGTGCCCTATGGCTACACCTTC.

The chain employs TRBV12-3 or TRBV12-4 and TRBJ2-5, with 8 bases identical to TRBD2. The trim removed 7 bases at V and 1 base at J, leaving 8 bases unmatched. The CDR3 length is 15 residues. The CDR3 DNA follows: TGTGCCAGCACCCCTCAGCGGGGGTTCCAAGAGACCCAGTACTTC. Protein: CASTPQRGFQETQYF.

This clonotype has a handful of counts. The V gene is TRBV3-1, the J gene TRBJ1-2; TRBD1 agrees at 10 bases. This CDR3 contains 15 residues. J was trimmed by 7 bases and V by 0 bases; bases with no gene match: 5. Germline CDR1 LGHDT, CDR2 YNNKEL (reference sequence). In DNA, the CDR3 is TGTGCCAGCAGCCAAGACCCCGGGACAGGGGTTGGCTACACCTTC. It is translated as CASSQDPGTGVGYTF.

CDR3 region: CASSDDRGSSYNEQFF. The CDR3 DNA follows: TGTGCCAGTAGTGACGACAGGGGGAGCTCCTACAATGAGCAGTTCTTC. The chain combines TRBV19 with TRBJ2-1; 9 bases map to TRBD1. This CDR3 region has 16 residues. The V gene end was trimmed by 5 bases and the J gene end by 0 bases; junction bases not matched to a gene: 5. Germline CDR1 and CDR2: LNHDA and SQIVND (reference sequence).

This clonotype was recorded a few times. This chain links TRBV13 with TRBJ2-5; 9 bases fit TRBD1. Trimming cost V 4 bases and J 4 bases; bases outside gene matches: 4. The CDR3 runs to 14 residues. Germline assignment: CDR1 PRHDT and CDR2 FYEKMQ (reference sequence). CDR3 DNA sequence: TGTGCCAGCAGCTGGGACAGGGAAGGAGAGACCCAGTACTTC. It is translated as CASSWDREGETQYF.

Ten or more counts support this clonotype. The genes are TRBV10-3 and TRBJ1-1, with TRBD1 matching 7 bases. CDR3 size: 16 residues. The germline V gene has CDR1 ENHRY and CDR2 SYGVKD. Trimming cost V 2 bases and J 0 bases; bases outside gene matches: 6. The CDR3 sequence is CAISERYRGMNTEAFF. CDR3 nucleotides: TGTGCCATCAGTGAGCGGTACAGGGGTATGAACACTGAAGCTTTCTTT.

The rearrangement links TRBV29-1 to TRBJ1-5, with D perhaps matching TRBD1 (5 bases). CDR3 size: 14 residues. V lost 7 bases to trimming and J lost 4 bases, with 17 bases between them. Per germline, CDR1 SQVTM and CDR2 ANQGSEA. The CDR3 DNA follows: TGCAGCGCCTCAATCCAGGGCGTGAATCAGCCCCAGCATTTT. Protein: CSASIQGVNQPQHF.

This clonotype occurred many times. The chain joins TRBV3-1 to TRBJ1-2; D gene ambiguous. Deletions cut 3 bases from V and 2 bases from J, with 13 bases between. Germline V gene data show CDR1 as LGHDT and CDR2 as YNNKEL (reference sequence). The CDR3 runs to 15 residues. The CDR3 spells CASSHPGVTNYGYTF. CDR3 coding DNA: TGTGCCAGCAGCCACCCAGGAGTAACCAACTATGGCTACACCTTC.